The present TCR beta chain was sequenced within a study of cytomegalovirus exposure and HLA in healthy donors. Primers included in the PCR were 60 Vbeta and 13 Jbeta primers. The table came from immunoSEQ multiplex PCR; TCRdb's copy has only in-frame clones and leaves some out. The sample has over 90,000 clones, around 81% seen once. The V and J ends lost 0 bases and 2 bases, in that order; junction bases with no gene match: 1. The germline V gene has CDR1 SGHRS and CDR2 YFSETQ. The CDR3 is made up of 15 amino acids. The clonotype comes from a man aged 35-49 years in good health and CMV-seropositive. The V call is TRBV5-1, the J call TRBJ2-5, with 10 positions matching TRBD2. Specimen: PBMCs. For the CDR3, the DNA is TGCGCCAGCAGCTTGGGGACTAGCGGACAAGAGACCCAGTACTTC. As protein: CASSLGTSGQETQYF.